These 17 T cell receptor beta chains share one sample of origin, sequenced in a study of T cells after yellow fever vaccination. One entry per CDR3 protein results from TCRdb running MiXCR on the 5' RACE reads. The sample includes roughly 65,000 distinct CDR3 sequences, around 6.2% of them seen just once. The material was CD4+ T cells sorted from PBMCs, obtained approximately 15 days after the first yellow fever vaccination. All receptors derive from a man between 18 and 35 years old who received the YFV17D yellow fever vaccine.

This clonotype appeared many times. This chain uses TRBV5-6 with TRBJ1-4, with unresolved D. The CDR3 length is 13 residues. Trimming shortened V by 3 bases and J by 8 bases, and 11 bases separated the two germline ends. Germline CDR1 is SGHDT and CDR2 is YYEEEE. CDR3 nucleotides: TGTGCCAGCAGCTCCTCTCGGTGGGAAAAACTGTTTTTT. The encoded protein is CASSSSRWEKLFF.

This clonotype was seen at least ten times. This chain joins TRBV7-2 and TRBJ2-4; perhaps TRBD1 as D (6 bases). The V end was cut by 6 bases, the J end by 0 bases, with 12 bases between. The germline V gene encodes CDR1 SGHTA and CDR2 FQGNSA. The CDR3 is made up of 15 amino acids. The CDR3 sequence is CASRSTGLAKNIQYF. The CDR3 DNA sequence: TGTGCCAGCAGATCAACAGGGCTAGCCAAAAACATTCAGTACTTC.

This clonotype appeared many times. The genes are TRBV7-9 and TRBJ2-5, with 8 bases matching TRBD1. CDR1 SEHNR and CDR2 FQNEAQ come from the germline V gene (reference sequence). The CDR3 has 15 residues. The V segment lost 5 bases and the J segment 5 bases; nucleotides outside the gene matches: 10. In DNA, the CDR3 is TGTGCCAGCAGCCCCCAGCAGGGGGCTAGTGAGACCCAGTACTTC. Its protein product is CASSPQQGASETQYF. The variable domain in full, completed from reference TRBV7-9 and TRBJ2-5, reads DTGVSQNPRHKITKRGQNVTFRCDPISEHNRLYWYRQTLGQGPEFLTYFQNEAQLEKSRLLSDRFSAERPKGSFSTLEIQRTEQGDSAMYLCASSPQQGASETQYFGPGTRLLVL.

This clonotype was recorded at least ten times. The J gene is TRBJ2-3, the V gene TRBV2; TRBD2 agrees at 10 bases. Germline V gives CDR1 SNHLY, CDR2 FYNNEI. V shed 6 bases, J shed 2 bases, and the junction held 5 bases outside the gene matches. The CDR3 has 15 amino acids. The CDR3 loop reads CASRVLAGTTDTQYF. CDR3 coding DNA: TGTGCCAGCAGGGTACTAGCGGGAACCACAGATACGCAGTATTTT.

The chain carries TRBV7-2 and TRBJ1-2; no clear D. Trimming removed 10 bases from V and 9 bases from J, with 18 bases in between. Germline V lookup: CDR1 SGHTA, CDR2 FQGNSA. There are 12 residues in the CDR3. The CDR3 DNA sequence: TGTGCCATGAGCCCCGGACTCCTCTGCTACACCTTC. Its translation: CAMSPGLLCYTF.

This clonotype showed up many times. This chain uses TRBV6-5 with TRBJ1-3; D is unclear. The germline gives CDR1 MNHEY, CDR2 SVGAGI. The germline V and J ends were trimmed by 2 bases and 2 bases, with 16 bases remaining between them. This CDR3 has 17 residues. Here the CDR3 DNA reads TGTGCCAGCAGTTACCGACGTTACGACGTCGCTGGAAACACCATATATTTT. This gives the protein CASSYRRYDVAGNTIYF.

At least ten counts were recorded for this clonotype. The chain uses TRBV7-2 and TRBJ1-2, with TRBD1 as a possible D gene (6 bases). Trimming took 1 base from V and 3 from J, leaving 12 bases between them. The CDR3 is 15 amino acids. In germline, CDR1 is SGHTA, CDR2 FQGNSA. In DNA, the CDR3 is TGTGCCAGCAGCTTAGTACAGGGCATCGACTATGGCTACACCTTC. This gives the protein CASSLVQGIDYGYTF.

This clonotype appeared a few times. V and J are TRBV28 and TRBJ2-7, with 12 bases identical to TRBD2. Losses at the gene ends were 6 bases for V and 6 bases for J; bases not matched to a gene: 9. CDR3 length equals 15 residues. CDR1 MDHEN and CDR2 SYDVKM come from the germline V gene. This chain's CDR3 is CASRISTSGGREQYF. Here the CDR3 DNA reads TGTGCCAGCAGGATTTCGACTAGCGGGGGCCGCGAGCAGTACTTC.

The sample holds many counts of this clonotype. V gene TRBV4-3 combines with J gene TRBJ1-1; D is undetermined. V was shortened by 0 bases and J by 7 bases, with 15 bases between the two germline ends. The CDR3 is 15 amino acids. Germline V CDR1 and CDR2: LGHNA, YSLEER. DNA of the CDR3: TGCGCCAGCAGCCAAGATGTCTGGGTCAACCTTGAAGCTTTCTTT. Its translation: CASSQDVWVNLEAFF.

This clonotype appeared many times. The chain carries TRBV5-4 and TRBJ2-7; the match to TRBD1 covers 7 bases. V lost 0 bases, J lost 5 bases, and 2 bases stayed unmatched. The CDR3 contains 13 residues. Germline V gene data show CDR1 as SGHNT and CDR2 as YYREEE (reference sequence). CDR3 sequence: CASSLVGGHEQYF. The CDR3 DNA reads as TGTGCCAGCAGCTTGGTAGGGGGCCACGAGCAGTACTTC.

This clonotype has a count of ten or more. The chain links TRBV6-2 or TRBV6-3 to TRBJ1-1; D call uncertain. V lost 6 bases and J lost 6, with 11 bases in between. Germline V gene data show CDR1 as MNHEY and CDR2 as SVGEGT. This CDR3 contains 12 residues. CDR3 bases: TGTGCCAGCAGGGGGTCCAGCGCTGAAGCTTTCTTT. Its translation is CASRGSSAEAFF.

This clonotype showed up many times. The V and J genes are TRBV4-1 and TRBJ1-1; no definite D call. The CDR3 covers 16 residues. Germline loops: CDR1 MGHRA, CDR2 YSYEKL. V shed 1 base and J shed 1 base, with 13 bases lying between them. CDR3 in amino acids: CASSQALLLGNTEAFF. The DNA of the CDR3 is TGCGCCAGCAGCCAAGCGTTACTCCTCGGGAACACTGAAGCTTTCTTT.

This clonotype was detected many times. The chain joins TRBV27 to TRBJ1-2; D unclear. V shed 5 bases and J shed 5 bases, with 15 bases lying between them. CDR1 is MNHEY, CDR2 SMNVEV, per germline (reference sequence). The CDR3 spans 14 residues. CDR3 amino acids: CASSLRAGLYGYTF. In nucleotides, the CDR3 is TGTGCCAGCAGTCTGCGGGCAGGCCTATATGGCTACACCTTC.

This clonotype has ten or more counts. V is TRBV30 and J is TRBJ1-5; a weak D match, TRBD1 (5 bases). Germline CDR1 is GTSNPN and CDR2 is SVGIG (reference sequence). V was shortened by 5 bases and J by 4 bases, with 12 bases between the two germline ends. There are 13 residues in the CDR3. The CDR3, as DNA: TGTGCCTGGGACAGAAGCTCTAATCAGCCCCAGCATTTT. Amino acids: CAWDRSSNQPQHF.

There are many counts of this clonotype. This chain joins TRBV13 and TRBJ2-7; possibly TRBD2 for D (6 bases). Germline CDR1 and CDR2: PRHDT and FYEKMQ (reference sequence). V was clipped by 3 bases and J by 5 bases, with 8 bases between them. The CDR3 runs to 12 residues. CDR3 nucleotide sequence: TGTGCCAGCAGCTTTTGGGGGGACGAGCAGTACTTC. This encodes CASSFWGDEQYF.

This clonotype was detected many times. The V call is TRBV5-1, the J call TRBJ2-5; the match to TRBD1 covers 11 bases. The J segment lost 5 bases and the V segment lost 2 bases, leaving 5 bases of the junction unmatched. Germline CDR1 reads SGHRS; CDR2 reads YFSETQ. The CDR3 has 15 amino acids. This CDR3 is CASSLGQGAVETQYF. CDR3 nucleotide sequence: TGCGCCAGCAGCTTAGGACAGGGGGCGGTGGAGACCCAGTACTTC.

Many counts were recorded for this clonotype. The CDR3: CASSYRQGGWTQYF. CDR3 sequence (DNA): TGTGCCAGCAGTTACCGACAGGGCGGTTGGACCCAGTACTTC. The chain links TRBV6-5 to TRBJ2-5; TRBD1 matches 7 bases. The CDR3 runs to 14 residues. The ends lost 2 bases at V and 7 bases at J; junction bases unmatched: 7. Germline V gene sequence: CDR1 MNHEY, CDR2 SVGAGI.